The clone carrying this T cell receptor beta chain has more than one count but fewer than ten. Antigen unknown. The data belong to a study of cytomegalovirus exposure and HLA in healthy donors. Study-wide results and caveats: Within an earlier analysis, most TCR beta V segments proved productive either about 87% or about 30% of the time. The analysis excluded some indistinguishable V segments, including TRBV6-2 and TRBV6-3. From TCR beta sequences, most subjects' HLA-A and HLA-B alleles were reportedly predicted accurately. Follow-up analysis later connected one missense variant in DCLRE1C with trimming of TCR beta V- and J-genes.

Looked up from germline, CDR1 is SGHRS and CDR2 is YFSETQ. V trimming: 0 bases; J trimming: 6 bases; junction bases outside the gene matches: 4. The CDR3 loop spans 15 amino acids. The PCR employed 60 Vbeta primers together with 13 Jbeta primers. Libraries were prepared by immunoSEQ multiplex PCR; TCRdb keeps only in-frame clonotypes and omits some of them. The data hold approximately 120,000 clones, with 73% observed a single time. This sequence originates from a man aged 40-49 years in good health and CMV-seronegative. Sequenced input: PBMCs. This chain connects TRBV5-1 to TRBJ2-2; 8 nucleotides match TRBD1. Here the CDR3 reads CASSLVPGGSGELFF. The CDR3 coding sequence is TGCGCCAGCAGCTTGGTTCCAGGGGGCTCCGGGGAGCTGTTTTTT.